A selection of T cell receptor beta chains follows, all from one sample in a study of blood T cell repertoires in COVID-19. Clones were sequenced by immunoSEQ multiplex PCR, and TCRdb holds only the in-frame ones, with some missing. This sample has roughly 150,000 clones, with around 85% found just once. Sample: peripheral blood. Receptor source: a woman in her seventies with acute or convalescent COVID-19. CDR3s include the opening cysteine and the closing phenylalanine or tryptophan. Fields, in order: clone size, J gene, D gene, V gene, CDR3 protein, CDR3 DNA. D genes are given only for firm matches. The listing skips clone size in some rows; elsewhere it reads once, few, many or a size class.

size: NA
J: TRBJ1-1
D: NA
V: TRBV5-1
CDR3: CASRVRPLEQAEAFF
DNA: TGCGCCAGCAGAGTCCGCCCCCTGGAACAGGCTGAAGCTTTCTTT

size: NA
J: TRBJ1-4
D: NA
V: TRBV18
CDR3: CASSPQGTNEKLFF
DNA: TGTGCCAGCTCACCCCAGGGCACTAATGAAAAACTGTTTTTT

size: NA
J: TRBJ2-1
D: TRBD2
V: TRBV6-5
CDR3: CASRVPGLLVEQFF
DNA: TGTGCCAGCAGGGTGCCGGGACTACTCGTTGAGCAGTTCTTC

size: NA
J: TRBJ1-3
D: NA
V: TRBV6-1
CDR3: CASSEVGSSGNTIYF
DNA: TGTGCCAGCAGTGAAGTAGGGAGCTCTGGAAACACCATATATTTT

size: once
J: TRBJ2-3
D: NA
V: TRBV7-2
CDR3: CASSFRQSTDTQYF
DNA: TGTGCCAGCAGCTTTCGACAGAGCACAGATACGCAGTATTTT

size: once
J: TRBJ2-1
D: TRBD1
V: TRBV19
CDR3: CASSWDRGAYNEQFF
DNA: TGTGCCAGTAGTTGGGACAGGGGGGCCTACAATGAGCAGTTCTTC

size: NA
J: TRBJ1-2
D: NA
V: TRBV30
CDR3: CAWSVQGLANYGYTF
DNA: TGTGCCTGGAGTGTACAGGGCTTAGCTAACTATGGCTACACCTTC

size: NA
J: TRBJ1-3
D: NA
V: TRBV7-2
CDR3: CASSPKSGNTIYF
DNA: TGTGCCAGCAGCCCCAAATCTGGAAACACCATATATTTT

size: NA
J: TRBJ1-2
D: NA
V: TRBV24-1
CDR3: CATSDGDSNYGYTF
DNA: TGTGCCACCAGTGACGGAGACTCTAACTATGGCTACACCTTC

size: NA
J: TRBJ1-2
D: TRBD1
V: TRBV19
CDR3: CASSVDRGRYGYTF
DNA: TGTGCCAGTAGTGTGGACAGGGGAAGATATGGCTACACCTTC

size: NA
J: TRBJ1-5
D: NA
V: TRBV19
CDR3: CATTNTGKGDISLQPQHF
DNA: TGTGCCACTACAAACACAGGGAAGGGAGACATATCTCTCCAGCCCCAGCATTTT

size: NA
J: TRBJ1-1
D: TRBD1
V: TRBV18
CDR3: CASSVYEQGANTEAFF
DNA: TGTGCCAGCTCCGTATATGAACAGGGGGCGAACACTGAAGCTTTCTTT

size: few
J: TRBJ2-5
D: TRBD2
V: TRBV4-2
CDR3: CASSQGLAGEETQYF
DNA: TGTGCCAGCAGCCAAGGGCTAGCGGGAGAAGAGACCCAGTACTTC

size: NA
J: TRBJ2-7
D: TRBD1
V: TRBV6-5
CDR3: CASRRDRVDEQYF
DNA: TGTGCCAGCAGAAGGGACAGGGTCGACGAGCAGTACTTC

size: NA
J: TRBJ1-6
D: NA
V: TRBV5-1
CDR3: CASSLTQVPNSPLHF
DNA: TGCGCCAGCAGCTTGACTCAGGTACCAAATTCACCCCTCCACTTT

size: NA
J: TRBJ1-5
D: TRBD1
V: TRBV6-6
CDR3: CASSRTLDRVGQPQHF
DNA: TGTGCCAGCAGCCGGACCCTAGACAGGGTAGGGCAGCCCCAGCATTTT

size: NA
J: TRBJ1-1
D: NA
V: TRBV6-2/TRBV6-3
CDR3: CASSYPGIKGGMNTEAFF
DNA: TGTGCCAGCAGTTACCCCGGGATTAAGGGAGGGATGAACACTGAAGCTTTCTTT

size: NA
J: TRBJ2-3
D: TRBD1
V: TRBV27
CDR3: CASRDRDRWAQTQYF
DNA: TGTGCCAGCAGGGACCGGGACAGATGGGCCCAAACGCAGTATTTT

size: NA
J: TRBJ2-2
D: TRBD1
V: TRBV2
CDR3: CASSEQGAVGELFF
DNA: TGTGCCAGCAGTGAACAGGGGGCGGTCGGGGAGCTGTTTTTT

size: NA
J: TRBJ2-4
D: NA
V: TRBV19
CDR3: CASSMVGGTKNIQYF
DNA: TGTGCCAGTAGTATGGTTGGGGGGACCAAAAACATTCAGTACTTC